Below, 26 T cell receptor beta chains from the same sample are listed, as sequenced in a study of T cell responses to AZD1222 COVID-19 vaccine. TCRdb's table, derived via immunoSEQ multiplex PCR, lists solely in-frame clones and lacks some. The sample carries more than 250,000 clones, just over 90% recorded once. Sequenced material: peripheral blood, taken on day 0 of AZD1222 vaccination. These receptors were collected from an adult in good health.

This sequence joins TRBV12-3 or TRBV12-4 and TRBJ2-1; D is unclear. Trimming shortened V by 2 bases and J by 6 bases, and 5 bases separated the two germline ends. CDR3 length: 12 residues. CDR3 DNA sequence: TGTGCCAGCAGTTTAAACAGCAATGAGCAGTTCTTC. Amino acid sequence: CASSLNSNEQFF.

The chain employs TRBV20-1 and TRBJ1-1, with D hard to call. From germline, CDR1 is DFQATT and CDR2 SNEGSKA (reference sequence). The CDR3 has 11 residues. The V gene lost 3 bases and the J gene lost 3 bases, with 5 bases spanning the gap. The CDR3 DNA reads TGCAGTGCTAGCGAATACACTGAAGCTTTCTTT. This encodes CSASEYTEAFF.

The V call is TRBV11-2, the J call TRBJ2-1, with 11 bases lining up with TRBD2. CDR1 is SGHAT and CDR2 is FQNNGV in the germline V gene. The trim removed 4 bases at V and 8 bases at J, leaving 7 bases unmatched. The CDR3 has 15 amino acids. The CDR3 DNA is TGTGCCAGCAGCTCCGGGACTAGCGGTCCCTATGAGCAGTTCTTC. Amino acid sequence: CASSSGTSGPYEQFF.

J is TRBJ1-1 and V is TRBV28; D unclear. The CDR3 extends over 15 amino acids. Germline lookup yields CDR1 MDHEN and CDR2 SYDVKM. V lost 6 bases and J 6 bases, leaving 20 bases between the germline ends. The CDR3 reads CASSPPGRRVAEAFF. DNA for the CDR3: TGTGCCAGCAGCCCCCCCGGAAGAAGGGTCGCTGAAGCTTTCTTT.

V gene TRBV18 combines with J gene TRBJ2-2; perhaps D is TRBD1 or TRBD2 (5 bases each). This CDR3 comprises 15 residues. Germline V lookup: CDR1 KGHSH, CDR2 LQKENI. Trimming stripped 8 bases from V and 1 base from J, with 14 bases between. CDR3 in amino acids: CASRGPPLNTGELFF. CDR3 in DNA: TGTGCCAGCCGGGGACCGCCTTTGAACACCGGGGAGCTGTTTTTT.

V and J are TRBV5-6 and TRBJ1-1, with no clear D. Germline lookup yields CDR1 SGHDT and CDR2 YYEEEE. V was cut by 0 bases and J by 5 bases, with 2 bases left in between. The CDR3 is 11 amino acids. As DNA, the CDR3 is TGTGCCAGCAGCTTGGGTACTGAAGCTTTCTTT. Residues: CASSLGTEAFF.

V usage is TRBV25-1 and J usage is TRBJ2-2, with a weak D call TRBD1 (6 bases). The CDR3 extends over 15 amino acids. Germline V gives CDR1 MGHDK, CDR2 SYGVNS. Deletions cut 6 bases from V and 3 bases from J, with 14 bases between. The CDR3 loop reads CASRDVAGDTGELFF. Written as DNA, the CDR3 is TGTGCCAGCAGGGACGTGGCAGGGGACACCGGGGAGCTGTTTTTT.

The rearrangement uses TRBV19 and TRBJ1-6, with 7 bases aligning to TRBD1. There are 14 residues in the CDR3. Germline-derived CDR1 and CDR2 are LNHDA and SQIVND (reference sequence). V was pared by 11 bases and J by 10 bases, with 14 bases of the junction left unmatched. The CDR3 nucleotides read TGTGCCTTTAAGGGCAGGGGGAACAGATCACCCCTCCACTTT. Translated: CAFKGRGNRSPLHF.

The chain combines TRBV7-2 with TRBJ2-5; 7 bases match TRBD2. The V segment lost 1 base and the J segment 3 bases; nucleotides outside the gene matches: 5. The CDR3 loop spans 15 amino acids. Germline CDR1 reads SGHTA; CDR2 reads FQGNSA. DNA for the CDR3: TGTGCCAGCAGCTTAGACCGGCTAGCGGAAGAGACCCAGTACTTC. It translates to CASSLDRLAEETQYF.

V gene TRBV18 combines with J gene TRBJ1-2; possible D gene TRBD1, 6 bases. CDR1 KGHSH and CDR2 LQKENI come from the germline V gene. The V and J ends lost 1 base and 4 bases respectively, with 16 bases between them. The CDR3 is 16 residues long. The CDR3 DNA is TGTGCCAGCTCACCACGAACTGGGGGGGCCTTCTATGGCTACACCTTC. It specifies CASSPRTGGAFYGYTF.

This chain joins TRBV6-1 and TRBJ2-3; perhaps TRBD2 as D (5 bases). V was clipped by 3 bases and J by 4 bases, with 14 bases between them. Germline assignment: CDR1 MNHNS and CDR2 SASEGT. The CDR3 covers 15 residues. The CDR3 DNA follows: TGTGCCAGCAGTGATATACGGGGTGGACCAGATACGCAGTATTTT. Amino acid sequence: CASSDIRGGPDTQYF.

The V gene is TRBV10-3, the J gene TRBJ2-3, with D perhaps matching TRBD1 or TRBD2 (5 bases each). The CDR3 is 13 amino acids. CDR1 and CDR2 (germline): ENHRY, SYGVKD. V was pared by 11 bases and J by 4 bases, with 16 bases between. This CDR3 is CASSPGPSDTQYF. The CDR3 DNA reads TGTGCCTCCTCTCCGGGGCCTTCAGATACGCAGTATTTT.

Here the CDR3 reads CASSPRVSGSYEQYF. For the CDR3, the DNA is TGTGCCAGCAGCCCCCGTGTTAGCGGGAGTTACGAGCAGTACTTC. The chain carries TRBV7-9 and TRBJ2-7; 9 bases match TRBD2. V was clipped by 5 bases and J by 4 bases; unmatched bases: 9. The CDR3 runs to 15 residues. Germline loops: CDR1 SEHNR, CDR2 FQNEAQ (reference sequence).

The chain employs TRBV3-1 (or the pseudogene TRBV3-2) and TRBJ2-2; D perhaps matches TRBD1 (5 bases). Germline V gene sequence: CDR1 LGHDT, CDR2 YNNKEL (reference sequence). The V end lost 7 bases, the J end lost 5 bases, and 14 bases lay between the germline ends. The CDR3 has 14 residues. CDR3: CASTRVERTGELFF. CDR3 sequence (DNA): TGTGCCAGCACCAGGGTCGAGAGGACCGGGGAGCTGTTTTTT.

The chain links TRBV5-6 to TRBJ2-7; D may be TRBD1 (5 bases). Trimming removed 2 bases at V and 5 bases at J, with 8 bases between. Germline values: CDR1 SGHDT, CDR2 YYEEEE. This CDR3 is 12 amino acids long. The CDR3 loop is CASSFRTNEQYF. The CDR3 DNA reads as TGTGCCAGCAGCTTCAGGACAAACGAGCAGTACTTC.

V and J are TRBV3-1 (or the pseudogene TRBV3-2) and TRBJ2-7, with no clear D. The CDR3 runs 12 residues. Germline lookup yields CDR1 LGHDT and CDR2 YNNKEL (reference sequence). Trimming cost V 4 bases and J 2 bases, with 6 bases left between them. The CDR3 nucleotides are TGTGCCAGCAGCCCCCATCCCTACGAGCAGTACTTC. This sequence encodes CASSPHPYEQYF.

This sequence joins TRBV11-3 and TRBJ2-1, with D perhaps assigned TRBD1 or TRBD2 (5 bases each). The germline gives CDR1 SGHNT, CDR2 YENEEA. CDR3 length: 14 residues. With 2 bases removed from V and 5 bases from J, the gap between germline ends came to 10 bases. CDR3 nucleotide sequence: TGTGCCAGCAGCTTACGAGGGGTTAACAATGAGCAGTTCTTC. It codes for CASSLRGVNNEQFF.

The chain is built from TRBV3-1 (or the pseudogene TRBV3-2) and TRBJ2-7, with D perhaps matching TRBD1 (6 bases). This CDR3 has 14 residues. The V end lost 1 base, the J end lost 4 bases, and 11 bases lay between the germline ends. Germline V gene sequence: CDR1 LGHDT, CDR2 YNNKEL (reference sequence). This CDR3 reads CASSQGRGDYEQYF. CDR3 DNA: TGTGCCAGCAGCCAAGGCAGGGGAGATTACGAGCAGTACTTC.

V and J are TRBV28 and TRBJ1-4; 10 nucleotides match TRBD1. This CDR3 contains 16 residues. Unmatched junction bases numbered 12, after V lost 6 bases and J lost 8 bases. Per germline, CDR1 MDHEN and CDR2 SYDVKM. In nucleotides, the CDR3 is TGTGCCAGCAGCCCCGAGACAGGGGGCGCCGGGGAAAAACTGTTTTTT. Its translation is CASSPETGGAGEKLFF.

This sequence joins TRBV7-9 and TRBJ2-5; D remains ambiguous. Trimming stripped 0 bases from V and 5 bases from J, with 13 bases between. The CDR3 is made up of 15 amino acids. Germline CDR1 SEHNR, CDR2 FQNEAQ (reference sequence). CDR3 loop: CASSLAKVGLETQYF. The CDR3 DNA reads as TGTGCCAGCAGCTTAGCGAAGGTGGGTTTGGAGACCCAGTACTTC.

V is TRBV11-1 and J is TRBJ2-1; 9 bases are shared with TRBD1. This CDR3 spans 14 amino acids. V lost 0 bases, J lost 10 bases, and 4 bases stayed unmatched. Per the germline V gene, CDR1 is SGHAT and CDR2 is FQDESV (reference sequence). CDR3 protein: CASSLARDRDEQFF. CDR3 DNA sequence: TGTGCCAGCAGCTTAGCCCGGGACAGGGACGAGCAGTTCTTC.

With respect to this clone: A read error may account for a junction end that differs from germline. The chain has TRBV5-1 and TRBJ2-7; D unresolved. The CDR3 sequence is 14 residues long. Per germline, CDR1 SGHRS and CDR2 YFSETQ. CDR3: CASSLEPTADEQYF. The CDR3 nucleotides read TGCGCCAGTAGCTTGGAGCCGACGGCCGACGAGCAGTACTTC.

This sequence joins TRBV30 and TRBJ1-5, with TRBD1 as a possible D gene (5 bases). Trimming cost V 0 bases and J 4 bases, with 19 bases left between them. This CDR3 comprises 17 residues. Per germline, CDR1 GTSNPN and CDR2 SVGIG (reference sequence). The DNA for the CDR3 is TGTGCCTGGAGTGTAGGGTATTCAGCTGGGGGGAATCAGCCCCAGCATTTT. It specifies CAWSVGYSAGGNQPQHF. Together with reference TRBV30 and TRBJ1-5, the CDR3 gives the full variable domain: SQTIHQWPATLVQPVGSPLSLECTVEGTSNPNLYWYRQAAGRGLQLLFYSVGIGQISSEVPQNLSASRPQDRQFILSSKKLLLSDSGFYLCAWSVGYSAGGNQPQHFGDGTRLSIL.

On this clone itself: One end of the junction varies from germline; a read error may be responsible. The gene calls are TRBV9 and TRBJ2-7; 12 bases map to TRBD2. The CDR3 loop spans 13 amino acids. Germline CDR1 and CDR2: SGDLS and YYNGEE. CDR3 amino acids: CASSPGTSGLRNF. The CDR3, as DNA: TGTGCCAGCAGCCCCGGGACTAGCGGGCTGCGAAACTTC.

This clone appeared a few times. The sample contains more than one DNA sequence encoding this CDR3. The V call is TRBV19, the J call TRBJ1-2; no clear D gene. The CDR3 has 13 amino acids. Germline V gene sequence: CDR1 LNHDA, CDR2 SQIVND (reference sequence). The V end was cut by 1 base, the J end by 5 bases, with 8 bases between. The CDR3 loop reads CASSIAHDYGYTF. DNA of the CDR3: TGTGCCAGTAGTATAGCTCATGATTATGGCTACACCTTC.

This chain joins TRBV2 and TRBJ1-5; D uncertain. The V end lost 5 bases, the J end lost 2 bases, and 7 bases lay between the germline ends. Germline CDR1 reads SNHLY; CDR2 reads FYNNEI. This CDR3 is built from 13 residues. This CDR3 reads CASSYGGNQPQHF. Here the CDR3 DNA reads TGTGCCAGCAGTTACGGGGGCAATCAGCCCCAGCATTTT.